The source of this TCR beta chain is a study of regulatory T cells in long-lasting Graves disease. Stated time point: newly diagnosed GD, antithyroid drugs for less than 3 months. Construction of the TCR library relied on RNA isolated from PBMCs. iRepertoire HTBI primers and Arm-PCR of CDR3 regions built TCR beta libraries. In TCRdb, the multiplex PCR reads were re-called with MiXCR into one record per CDR3 protein. The sample holds about 620,000 distinct CDR3 sequences; less than 20% are singletons and the top ten take 18%. These records were also assigned to another study, of T cells in Graves' hyperthyroidism and ophthalmopathy. As reported in that work: The blood repertoire included most of the expanded thyroid clonotypes above 0.001.

Sequenced here: peripheral blood mononuclear cells (PBMCs), sampled at new diagnosis, from a patient treated with antithyroid drugs. The origin of this receptor is a woman in her thirties with Graves disease.

Here the CDR3 reads CASSFQLLGRNEQFF. The CDR3 bases are TGTGCCAGCAGTTTCCAGTTGTTGGGTCGGAATGAGCAGTTCTTC. This chain uses TRBV6-5 with TRBJ2-1; no clear D. The V gene lost 4 bases and the J gene lost 7 bases, with 17 bases spanning the gap. CDR3 length equals 15 residues. CDR1 is MNHEY, CDR2 SVGAGI, per germline.